The 4 T cell receptor beta chains listed next were all sequenced from one sample in a study of Graves' ophthalmopathy and Graves' hyperthyroidism. The TCR beta CDR3 regions underwent amplification from RNA transcripts. The authors performed first-round RT-PCR with HTBI primers and then a second-round multiplex PCR. TCRdb reprocessed the multiplex PCR reads via MiXCR and lists one record per CDR3 protein. The repertoire holds nearly 400,000 distinct CDR3 sequences, with about a sixth as singletons. The specimen was peripheral blood. The receptors stem from a woman in her late teens or twenties with Graves' ophthalmopathy.

V usage is TRBV5-1 and J usage is TRBJ1-5, with D possibly TRBD1 on 5 matching bases. The length of the CDR3 is 14 residues. Germline CDR1 is SGHRS and CDR2 is YFSETQ. V was shortened by 0 bases and J by 5 bases, with 9 bases between the two germline ends. For the CDR3, the DNA is TGCGCCAGCAGCTTGGAGGGGCTCGATCAGCCCCAGCATTTT. This sequence encodes CASSLEGLDQPQHF.

There are many counts of this clonotype. The rearrangement uses TRBV6-1 and TRBJ2-7; tentatively, D is TRBD1 or TRBD2 (5 bases each). This CDR3 is 13 amino acids long. Germline V CDR1 and CDR2: MNHNS, SASEGT. Trimming took 7 bases from V and 3 from J, leaving 13 bases between them. The CDR3 is CASTGTHIYEQYF. The CDR3 DNA follows: TGTGCCAGCACCGGGACGCACATCTACGAGCAGTACTTC.

At least ten counts were recorded for this clonotype. V and J are TRBV7-2 and TRBJ2-2; 12 bases line up with TRBD1. The CDR3 is 15 residues long. Germline assignment: CDR1 SGHTA and CDR2 FQGNSA. Trimming cost V 4 bases and J 7 bases; bases outside gene matches: 4. CDR3 sequence (DNA): TGTGCCAGCAGCTGGGGACAGGGGGCGGACGGGGAGCTGTTTTTT. Translating it yields CASSWGQGADGELFF.

The gene calls are TRBV7-2 and TRBJ1-6; D possibly corresponds to TRBD1 (5 bases). The CDR3 extends over 15 amino acids. V was pared by 6 bases and J by 7 bases, with 16 bases between. CDR1 SGHTA and CDR2 FQGNSA come from the germline V gene. CDR3 nucleotides: TGTGCCAGCAGTCCCACTGACAGTGACAATTCACCCCTCCACTTT. Translating it yields CASSPTDSDNSPLHF.